Listed here are 14 T cell receptor beta chains from one sample, sequenced in a study of T cell clusters in autoimmune cytopenias. TRB rearrangements were amplified by touch-down multiplex PCR with mixed TRB-A/B primers. With the multiplex PCR reads reprocessed, TCRdb shows one record per CDR3 protein and no DNA. The specimen's table records about 6,100 distinct CDR3 sequences. Some 38,000 genome equivalents of blood DNA were amplified for TRB. The sample was also reused in another study, on T cell repertoires in aging, cancer and after chemotherapy.

The source material was peripheral blood. The source of these receptors is a human donor in good health.

This clonotype is classed as medium-sized (0.01 to 0.1%) by frequency. This chain joins TRBV18 and TRBJ1-4; TCRdb lists TRBD1, though no DNA is available to test this call. The CDR3 is 18 amino acids. The germline V gene has CDR1 KGHSH and CDR2 LQKENI. The CDR3 region is CASSPPRGRGKLSEKLFF.

Considering frequency, this clonotype is medium-sized. The genes are TRBV12-3 or TRBV12-4 and TRBJ2-3; the D call of TRBD2 rests on TCRdb alone, since no DNA is present to check it. This CDR3 is built from 16 residues. CDR3 loop: CASSHPKAGGLGTQYF.

This clonotype ranks as medium-sized in terms of frequency. The rearrangement joins TRBV20-1 to TRBJ1-2; no DNA is available, so the TRBD1 call from TCRdb remains unchecked. The CDR3 contains 14 residues. Per germline, CDR1 DFQATT and CDR2 SNEGSKA (reference sequence). CDR3 residues: CSASAGGAGYGYTF.

V and J are TRBV30 and TRBJ2-5. Germline values: CDR1 GTSNPN, CDR2 SVGIG (reference sequence). The CDR3 runs to 13 residues. The CDR3 spells CAREGEARETQYF.

This clonotype is identified as medium-sized from frequency. The chain joins TRBV6-1 to TRBJ1-1; TCRdb proposes TRBD1, but this gene call is untestable without DNA. The germline V gene has CDR1 MNHNS and CDR2 SASEGT. This CDR3 region has 14 residues. CDR3 loop: CASSERAGGTEAFF.

This clonotype shows up as medium-sized by frequency. The chain recombines TRBV5-6 with TRBJ2-1. This CDR3 has 15 residues. CDR1 and CDR2 from the germline V gene are SGHDT and YYEEEE. This chain's CDR3 is CASSSDTLTYNEQFF.

The chain carries TRBV5-1 and TRBJ2-2; TCRdb names TRBD1, which stays unverified in the absence of DNA. CDR1 and CDR2 from the germline V gene are SGHRS and YFSETQ. This CDR3 has 15 amino acids. The CDR3: CASSPGQEKTGELFF.

The chain links TRBV12-3 or TRBV12-4 to TRBJ1-2; TCRdb returns TRBD1, unconfirmable since there is no DNA. This CDR3 region has 14 residues. CDR3 loop: CASSFSGTGHGYTF.

V gene TRBV11-1 combines with J gene TRBJ2-6; the D call of TRBD1 rests on TCRdb alone, since no DNA is present to check it. The germline CDR1 and CDR2 sequences are SGHAT and FQDESV (reference sequence). CDR3 size: 16 residues. The CDR3 here is CASSLWGGEGANVLTF.

By frequency, this clonotype registers medium-sized. The rearrangement links TRBV15 to TRBJ2-3; the D gene TCRdb calls, TRBD1, cannot be checked with no DNA. The CDR3 has 13 residues. Germline-derived CDR1 and CDR2 are LNHNV and YYDKDF (reference sequence). CDR3 loop: CATSRGTGDTQYF.

V is TRBV7-6 and J is TRBJ2-7; TCRdb's assignment of TRBD1 cannot be checked, as there is no DNA. The CDR3 is 14 amino acids. Germline lookup yields CDR1 SGHVS and CDR2 FNYEAQ. The CDR3 here is CASSFRDRDYEQYF.

Frequency places this clonotype as medium-sized. The J gene is TRBJ1-1, the V gene TRBV27. The CDR3 is 14 amino acids. The V gene's germline CDR1 is MNHEY and CDR2 SMNVEV (reference sequence). Here the CDR3 reads CASSLSGPNTEAFF.

This clonotype ranks as medium-sized in terms of frequency. The V and J genes are TRBV5-4 and TRBJ2-3; no DNA is available, so the TRBD2 call from TCRdb remains unchecked. Per the germline V gene, CDR1 is SGHNT and CDR2 is YYREEE (reference sequence). The CDR3 is 18 residues long. The CDR3 spells CASRDEGTSGLRTDTQYF. The full variable domain, rest sourced from reference TRBV5-4 and TRBJ2-3, is ETGVTQSPTHLIKTRGQQVTLRCSSQSGHNTVSWYQQALGQGPQFIFQYYREEENGRGNFPPRFSGLQFPNYSSELNVNALELDDSALYLCASRDEGTSGLRTDTQYFGPGTRLTVL.

The chain's CDR3 is CASSGAGSSTDTQYF. The chain links TRBV28 to TRBJ2-3; TCRdb selects TRBD2, and the lack of DNA leaves this call unchecked. The CDR3 loop spans 15 amino acids. The germline V gene has CDR1 MDHEN and CDR2 SYDVKM. The whole variable domain, filled in from reference TRBV28 and TRBJ2-3, reads DVKVTQSSRYLVKRTGEKVFLECVQDMDHENMFWYRQDPGLGLRLIYFSYDVKMKEKGDIPEGYSVSREKKERFSLILESASTNQTSMYLCASSGAGSSTDTQYFGPGTRLTVL.